This TCR beta chain stems from a study of cytomegalovirus exposure and HLA in healthy donors. Broader study findings: Productive status was seen about 90% or about 30% of the time for most TCR beta V segments in an earlier analysis. Investigators reported 164 TCR beta chains as tied to cytomegalovirus. Most TCR sequences proved rare, with some public TCRs found in many donors. Per published reports, the classifier diagnosed cytomegalovirus status with high specificity and sensitivity.

V shed 3 bases and J shed 0 bases, with 11 bases lying between them. From germline, CDR1 is LNHDA and CDR2 SQIVND (reference sequence). The CDR3 has 15 amino acids. As to this clone: The antigen is not known.

Vbeta (60) and Jbeta (13) primers were used in the PCR. Produced via immunoSEQ multiplex PCR; TCRdb's table is partial and in-frame only. The sample table includes tens of thousands of clones. Sequences were obtained from PBMCs. The clonotype was recovered from a man aged 25-45 years in good health and CMV-seronegative. J is TRBJ1-1 and V is TRBV19; D is uncertain. The CDR3 here is CASSISGVVNTEAFF. The CDR3 DNA follows: TGTGCCAGTAGTATCTCCGGGGTGGTGAACACTGAAGCTTTCTTT. Using reference TRBV19 and TRBJ1-1 for the parts outside the CDR3, the full variable domain is DGGITQSPKYLFRKEGQNVTLSCEQNLNHDAMYWYRQDPGQGLRLIYYSQIVNDFQKGDIAEGYSVSREKKESFPLTVTSAQKNPTAFYLCASSISGVVNTEAFFGQGTRLTVV.